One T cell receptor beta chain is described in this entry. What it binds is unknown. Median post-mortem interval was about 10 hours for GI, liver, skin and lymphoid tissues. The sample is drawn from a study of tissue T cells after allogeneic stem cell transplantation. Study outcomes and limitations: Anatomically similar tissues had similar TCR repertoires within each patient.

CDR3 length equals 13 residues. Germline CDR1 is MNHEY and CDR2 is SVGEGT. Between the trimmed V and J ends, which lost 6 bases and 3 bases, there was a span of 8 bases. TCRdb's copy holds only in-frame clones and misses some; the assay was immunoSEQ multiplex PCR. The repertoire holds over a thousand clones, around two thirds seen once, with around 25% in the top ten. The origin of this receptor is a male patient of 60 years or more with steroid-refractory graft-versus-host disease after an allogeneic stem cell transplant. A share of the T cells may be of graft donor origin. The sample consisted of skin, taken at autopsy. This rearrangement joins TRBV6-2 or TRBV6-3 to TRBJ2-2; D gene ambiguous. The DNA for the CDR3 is TGTGCCAGCAGCCTAATCTACACCGGGGAGCTGTTTTTT. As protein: CASSLIYTGELFF.